These 2 T cell receptor beta chains were sequenced from one sample in a study of early T cells in non-severe SARS-CoV-2 infection. TCRdb re-called the 5' RACE reads through MiXCR, storing one row per CDR3 protein. The data contain 60,000 or so distinct CDR3 sequences, around 8.9% of them seen just once; the ten biggest clones take up 17%. Sequencing used whole blood. The receptors come from an adult who was a healthcare worker with PCR-confirmed SARS-CoV-2 infection or an uninfected control (not recorded which).

There are many counts of this clonotype. J is TRBJ1-5 and V is TRBV7-9; TRBD1 aligns across 9 bases. After removal of 3 bases from V and 7 bases from J, the junction contained 7 bases not matched to a gene. From germline, CDR1 is SEHNR and CDR2 FQNEAQ (reference sequence). The CDR3 runs 15 residues. CDR3 in amino acids: CASSFGQGTLQPQHF. CDR3 DNA: TGTGCCAGCAGCTTCGGACAGGGGACTCTCCAGCCCCAGCATTTT.

In its sample, this clonotype was seen a few times. The chain joins TRBV7-2 to TRBJ1-2, with unresolved D. Germline loops: CDR1 SGHTA, CDR2 FQGNSA. CDR3 length equals 16 residues. V lost 2 bases and J 0 bases, leaving 13 bases between the germline ends. CDR3 coding DNA: TGTGCCAGCAGCTTATTATCGCGAGAAGCTAACTATGGCTACACCTTC. Its protein is CASSLLSREANYGYTF.